This is a list of T cell receptor beta chains from one sample in a study of regulatory T cells in long-lasting Graves disease. TCRdb analysed the multiplex PCR reads with MiXCR anew, one entry per CDR3 protein. The sample comprises around 230,000 distinct CDR3 sequences, around 19% of which are singletons, and less than 25% rests with the top ten. The sequencing used peripheral blood mononuclear cells (PBMCs), collected at new diagnosis, from a patient treated with antithyroid drugs. The receptors were sampled from a female donor with Graves disease. Both conserved end residues are part of each CDR3. D genes are given only for firm matches. For some rows the clone size is stated as once, few or many, or as a class when expanded; others skip it.

abundance,j_gene,d_gene,v_gene,CDR3nt,CDR3aa
NA,TRBJ1-6,TRBD1,TRBV19,TGTGCCAGTAGTATAACCAGCCAGGGGGAAGCCCTCCACTTT,CASSITSQGEALHF
many,TRBJ1-1,NA,TRBV7-9,TGTGCCAGCAGCTTATCGATGCGCACTGAAGCTTTCTTT,CASSLSMRTEAFF
many,TRBJ2-3,NA,TRBV2,TGTGCCAGCGTTAGGGACACAGATACGCAGTATTTT,CASVRDTDTQYF
many,TRBJ2-7,NA,TRBV24-1,TGTGCCACCAGCCCCGGGGCGGCACTTTCCTACGAGCAGTACTTC,CATSPGAALSYEQYF
many,TRBJ2-7,TRBD1,TRBV24-1,TGTGCCACCAGTGACCTCGGACAGGGGGCTCATCAGAGCTGCTACGAGCAGTACTTC,CATSDLGQGAHQSCYEQYF
NA,TRBJ2-2,NA,TRBV20-1,TGCAGTGCTAGAGATCTTAGGGGAGGCGGGGAGCTGTTTTTT,CSARDLRGGGELFF
many,TRBJ1-1,NA,TRBV27,TGTGCCAGTGGGGGGTTGAACACTGAAGCTTTCTTT,CASGGLNTEAFF
many,TRBJ2-3,TRBD1,TRBV2,TGTGCCAGCAGCTGGACAGGGGTGGGAGATACGCAGTATTTT,CASSWTGVGDTQYF
NA,TRBJ2-5,TRBD1,TRBV28,TGTGCCAGCAGTTCCATAGGACAGGGCCAAGAGACCCAGTACTTC,CASSSIGQGQETQYF
NA,TRBJ2-3,TRBD1,TRBV12-3/TRBV12-4,TGTGCCAGCAGTTTAGGGGGACAGGGGGCAGATACGCAGTATTTT,CASSLGGQGADTQYF
NA,TRBJ2-5,NA,TRBV3-1,TGTGCCAGCAGCGCTAGCGGAGGGGGCACGGAGACCCAGTACTTC,CASSASGGGTETQYF
many,TRBJ2-2,NA,TRBV6-1,TGTGCCAGCAGAGGGCAGGGAGACACCGGGGAGCTGTTTTTT,CASRGQGDTGELFF